These 11 T cell receptor beta chains originate from one sample sequenced in a study of CD8+CD57+ T cells in acquired aplastic anemia. Genomic DNA constituted the template upon which TCR beta VDJ and CDR3 profiling was performed. One entry per CDR3 protein results from TCRdb running MiXCR on the reads. The sample yields 100,000 to 150,000 distinct CDR3 sequences, about 46% seen once. The sample consisted of sorted CD4+, CD8+, or CD8+CD57+ T cells (not recorded which) from PBMCs. These receptors all stem from a human donor in good health, serving as a control.

As for this clonotype: This could be a read error, since a much larger clone is one nucleotide away. The gene calls are TRBV6-4 and TRBJ1-2; 7 bases are a match to TRBD1. J gave up 4 bases and V 6 bases, and 8 bases lay outside the gene matches. From germline, CDR1 is MRHNA and CDR2 SNTAGT. This CDR3 has 14 amino acids. Here the CDR3 DNA reads TGTGCCAGCAGAAGACAGGGATTTCGCTATGGCTACACCTTC. Amino acids: CASRRQGFRYGYTF.

This clonotype was counted once. The chain carries TRBV7-9 and TRBJ2-5; D may correspond to TRBD1 or TRBD2 (5 bases each). The end of the DNA aligns better with TRBJ2-1, so the J call may be wrong. CDR1 and CDR2 (germline): SEHNR, FQNEAQ (reference sequence). The CDR3 is 15 amino acids. The chain's CDR3 is CASSLVSGRGNEQFF. As DNA, the CDR3 is TGTGCCAGCAGCTTAGTGTCAGGGCGAGGGAATGAGCAGTTCTTC.

V usage is TRBV14 and J usage is TRBJ2-5, with D maybe TRBD2 (5 bases). This CDR3 has 14 amino acids. Trimming removed 4 bases at V and 3 bases at J, with 12 bases between. Germline lookup yields CDR1 SGHDN and CDR2 FVKESK. The CDR3 DNA reads as TGTGCCAGCAGCCCCGTAGCAGCGGAAGAGACCCAGTACTTC. This codes for CASSPVAAEETQYF.

The chain joins TRBV7-3 to TRBJ1-1; unclear D gene. The ends were cut back, 5 bases at V and 13 bases at J, with 5 bases in the middle. CDR3 length: 8 residues. From germline, CDR1 is SGHTA and CDR2 FQGTGA. CDR3 coding DNA: TGTGCCAGCAGCCAAGTTTTCTTT. It specifies CASSQVFF.

Here the CDR3 reads CASSSRWDRMTMDEQYF. The CDR3 nucleotides read TGTGCCAGCAGCTCACGTTGGGACAGGATGACGATGGACGAGCAGTACTTC. The rearrangement links TRBV7-3 to TRBJ2-7, with 8 positions matching TRBD1. CDR1 SGHTA and CDR2 FQGTGA come from the germline V gene. The CDR3 is made up of 17 amino acids. V shed 4 bases and J 5 bases; nucleotides not matched to a gene: 16.

Regarding this clonotype: A much larger clone differs by one base, so this may be a read error. V usage is TRBV7-6 and J usage is TRBJ2-1; TRBD2 aligns across 12 bases. The CDR3 loop spans 17 amino acids. Per the germline V gene, CDR1 is SGHVS and CDR2 is FNYEAQ. The chain's CDR3 is CASGLSASGGGVNEQFF. The CDR3 bases are TGTGCCAGCGGCTTAAGTGCTAGCGGGGGGGGAGTAAATGAGCAGTTCTTC.

The chain couples TRBV25-1 to TRBJ2-5; D is perhaps TRBD1 (6 bases). V shed 3 bases and J shed 0 bases, with 11 bases lying between them. This CDR3 has 15 amino acids. CDR1 and CDR2 from the germline V gene are MGHDK and SYGVNS. The CDR3 spells CASSDSDRHQETQYF. CDR3 sequence (DNA): TGTGCCAGCAGTGACTCTGACAGGCACCAAGAGACCCAGTACTTC.

The table lists this clonotype with a count of one. A junction end diverges from the germline sequence, so it may reflect a read error. V is TRBV20-1 and J is TRBJ1-2; D perhaps matches TRBD1 (6 bases). Germline lookup yields CDR1 DFQATT and CDR2 SNEGSKA (reference sequence). The CDR3 covers 17 residues. CDR3 sequence (DNA): TGCAGTGCGAGAGTTGGGGGCTACGGTTTGGCGAACTATGGCTACACCTTC. This translates into CSARVGGYGLANYGYTF.

In DNA, the CDR3 is TGCGCCAGCAAGGGGACCCTGGCCACTGAAGCTTTCTTT. Translated: CASKGTLATEAFF. V gene TRBV10-1 combines with J gene TRBJ1-1, with TRBD1 as a possible D gene (5 bases). The germline gives CDR1 WNHNN, CDR2 SYGVQD (reference sequence). This CDR3 has 13 amino acids. V was trimmed by 7 bases and J by 4 bases, leaving 13 bases between them.

This clonotype was recorded at least ten times. The chain uses TRBV5-1 and TRBJ2-2; no clear D gene. The CDR3 runs to 14 residues. The V gene's germline CDR1 is SGHRS and CDR2 YFSETQ. Trimming removed 4 bases at V and 2 bases at J, with 9 bases between. Here the CDR3 reads CASSIDFNTGELFF. The CDR3 DNA follows: TGCGCCAGCAGCATTGACTTTAACACCGGGGAGCTGTTTTTT.

The chain couples TRBV9 to TRBJ2-1; 7 nucleotides line up with TRBD2. Germline V gene data show CDR1 as SGDLS and CDR2 as YYNGEE. This CDR3 is built from 13 residues. V shed 1 base, J shed 10 bases, and the junction held 5 bases outside the gene matches. The CDR3 nucleotides read TGTGCCAGCAGCGTAAGCGGGACGAGAGAGCAGTTCTTC. It specifies CASSVSGTREQFF.